The rows below give T cell receptor beta chains drawn from one sample of a study of T cells in Graves' hyperthyroidism and ophthalmopathy. A single record per CDR3 protein comes from TCRdb applying MiXCR to the multiplex PCR reads. The sample consists of hundreds of thousands of distinct CDR3 sequences, roughly 15% of them appearing once. Sample: blood. The receptors come from a woman aged 45-65 years with Graves' ophthalmopathy. Both conserved end residues are part of each CDR3. The D gene is left open where the match is weak. Only some rows state a clone size, as once, few, many or a class for expanded clones.

>TRBD2|TRBJ2-5|many|TRBV20-1
TGCAGTGCTGGAACTAGCGGGAGGCGGGGAGAGACCCAGTACTTC
CSAGTSGRRGETQYF
>NA|TRBJ1-3|many|TRBV7-9
TGTGCCAGCAGCTTACAAGGAAACACCATATATTTT
CASSLQGNTIYF
>NA|TRBJ2-5|many|TRBV24-1
TGTGCCACCAGTGACCAAGGGACCATCGGACAAGAGACCCAGTACTTC
CATSDQGTIGQETQYF
>NA|TRBJ1-4|NA|TRBV28
TGTGCCAGCAGGCTATACAGGGCCTCTAATGAAAAACTGTTTTTT
CASRLYRASNEKLFF
>NA|TRBJ2-6|many|TRBV28
TGTGCCAGCAGGCCCACAGGGATCGGGGCCAACGTCCTGACTTTC
CASRPTGIGANVLTF
>NA|TRBJ2-4|many|TRBV28
TGTGCCAGCAGCATTGACCTTCTAGCCAAAAACATTCAGTACTTC
CASSIDLLAKNIQYF
>NA|TRBJ2-1|NA|TRBV29-1
TGCAGCGTTGAACGGCTAGCGTTGGATGAGCAGTTCTTC
CSVERLALDEQFF
>TRBD1|TRBJ2-7|NA|TRBV27
TGTGCCAGCAGTAGGCCGGGACAGGGCTCCTACGAGCAGTACTTC
CASSRPGQGSYEQYF
>NA|TRBJ2-1|NA|TRBV19
TGTGCCAGTAGTATAGTCCCTCGGTCGGATGAGCAGTTCTTC
CASSIVPRSDEQFF
>NA|TRBJ1-3|few|TRBV18
TGTGCCAGCTCACCACTCCAGTACTCTGGAAACACCATATATTTT
CASSPLQYSGNTIYF
>NA|TRBJ2-1|few|TRBV6-1
TGTGCCAGCAGTGTTGGGACGGTGTACAATGAGCAGTTCTTC
CASSVGTVYNEQFF
>NA|TRBJ2-2|NA|TRBV6-2/TRBV6-3
TGTGCCAGCAGTTACCCATCCCAGGGGACCGGGGAGCTGTTTTTT
CASSYPSQGTGELFF
>NA|TRBJ1-2|many|TRBV11-1
TGTGCCAGCAGCTACGCTAACTATGGCTACACCTTC
CASSYANYGYTF
>NA|TRBJ2-1|NA|TRBV9
TGTGCCAGCAGCGTAGGGCTGACTAATGAGCGGTTCTTC
CASSVGLTNERFF
>NA|TRBJ1-2|many|TRBV12-3/TRBV12-4
TGTGCCAGCAGTTTTCGGAGGGGCGGTGGCTACACCTTC
CASSFRRGGGYTF
>NA|TRBJ1-4|few|TRBV2
TGTGCCAGCCGGTCCCCCGGCGGTGAAAAACTGTTTTTT
CASRSPGGEKLFF
>NA|TRBJ1-1|NA|TRBV6-1
TGTGCCAGCAGTAGGGAGGGGGTATTCACTGAAGCTTTCTTT
CASSREGVFTEAFF
>NA|TRBJ1-5|few|TRBV28
TGTGCCAGCAGTCCTTTAAGACAGTATCAGCCCCAGCATTTT
CASSPLRQYQPQHF
>TRBD1|TRBJ2-7|many|TRBV11-2
TGTGCCAGCAGCTCCACAGGGGGCGGGAGCTACGAGCAGTACTTC
CASSSTGGGSYEQYF
>NA|TRBJ1-3|NA|TRBV7-2
TGTGCCAGCAGCTTATCCAAAGAGTACTCTGGAAACACCATATATTTT
CASSLSKEYSGNTIYF
>NA|TRBJ2-3|NA|TRBV2
TGTGCCAGCAGTGAATACGGTTTCCCAACAGATACGCAGTATTTT
CASSEYGFPTDTQYF
>NA|TRBJ2-3|NA|TRBV13
TGTGCCAGCAGCGCCTTCCAGGGAGAAATCACAGATACGCAGTATTTT
CASSAFQGEITDTQYF
>NA|TRBJ1-2|few|TRBV4-1
TGCGCCAGCAGCCAAGATCTGTTAGAAGATTGGAGCTATGGCTACACCTTC
CASSQDLLEDWSYGYTF
>NA|TRBJ2-1|NA|TRBV30
TGTGCCTGGAGTGTAGTTGGGAATGAGCAGTTCTTC
CAWSVVGNEQFF
>NA|TRBJ2-2|many|TRBV7-8
TGTGCCAGCAGCTTCACCGGCCTGGGACGATACACCGGGGAGCTGTTTTTT
CASSFTGLGRYTGELFF
>NA|TRBJ1-5|many|TRBV2
TGTGCCAGCAGTGAAGCGCTTCGGGATCAGCCCCAGCATTTT
CASSEALRDQPQHF
>NA|TRBJ1-6|NA|TRBV5-1
TGCGCCAGCAGCTTGGGCACGGCGGACAGTCTGAATTCACCCCTCCACTTT
CASSLGTADSLNSPLHF
>NA|TRBJ2-2|few|TRBV3-1
TGTGCCAGCAGCCAAGTTCTTTCCCGGCCGGTGGACACCGGGGAGCTGTTTTTT
CASSQVLSRPVDTGELFF
>NA|TRBJ2-2|NA|TRBV7-6
TGTGCCAGCAGCTTAAGTCTCCAGGCGACCGGGGAGCTGTTTTTT
CASSLSLQATGELFF
>TRBD2|TRBJ2-7|many|TRBV29-1
TGCAGCGTTGCACGAGCGGGAGGTCTAGCCGGGACCTCCTACGAGCAGTACTTC
CSVARAGGLAGTSYEQYF
>NA|TRBJ1-3|NA|TRBV7-2
TGTGCCAGCAGCTTAATCTGGTTGGGTGGAAACACCATATATTTT
CASSLIWLGGNTIYF
>NA|TRBJ2-5|many|TRBV9
TGTGCCAGCAGCGTAGTATCGGGGGCCCAAGAGACCCAGTACTTC
CASSVVSGAQETQYF
>NA|TRBJ2-5|many|TRBV29-1
TGCAGCGTTCAATCTTTGACAGGCTGGAGAGAGACCCAGTACTTC
CSVQSLTGWRETQYF
>TRBD1|TRBJ2-1|many|TRBV28
TGTGCCAGCAGCTCCGGACAGGGGGTAAACAATGAGCAGTTCTTC
CASSSGQGVNNEQFF
>TRBD1|TRBJ2-7|many|TRBV10-3
TGTGCCATCAGCGCACCCAGGGGGAATTACAACGAGCAGTACTTC
CAISAPRGNYNEQYF
>NA|TRBJ1-2|NA|TRBV11-3
TGTGCCAGCAGCTTAATGGGGCAGGGTACGGGCTACACCTTC
CASSLMGQGTGYTF